The 2 T cell receptor beta chains reported below all come from one sample, sequenced in a study of T-cell memory formation after mild COVID-19. TCRdb passed the 5' RACE reads through MiXCR, listing each CDR3 protein once. The sample yields roughly 220,000 distinct CDR3 sequences, approximately 10% seen once. The sequenced sample consisted of PBMCs or a T cell subset sorted from them (not recorded which). These receptors were obtained from a man between 18 and 29 years old who had mild COVID-19 (a few samples of this study predate the infection). Cell type and time point are not known.

The rearrangement links TRBV4-1 to TRBJ2-7; 7 nucleotides line up with TRBD2. Germline V gene sequence: CDR1 MGHRA, CDR2 YSYEKL. Trimming removed 1 base from V and 2 bases from J; junction bases left unmatched: 2. The CDR3 extends over 14 amino acids. The CDR3 spells CASSQGEGPYEQYF. In nucleotides, the CDR3 is TGCGCCAGCAGCCAAGGGGAGGGGCCCTACGAGCAGTACTTC.

This clonotype occurred a few times. The chain is built from TRBV6-2 or TRBV6-3 and TRBJ2-5; D gene uncertain. CDR3 size: 12 residues. Germline CDR1 is MNHEY and CDR2 is SVGEGT. Trimming pared 5 bases from V and 2 bases from J, leaving 6 bases between. The CDR3 spells CASSNQQETQYF. DNA for the CDR3: TGTGCCAGCAGTAATCAACAAGAGACCCAGTACTTC.